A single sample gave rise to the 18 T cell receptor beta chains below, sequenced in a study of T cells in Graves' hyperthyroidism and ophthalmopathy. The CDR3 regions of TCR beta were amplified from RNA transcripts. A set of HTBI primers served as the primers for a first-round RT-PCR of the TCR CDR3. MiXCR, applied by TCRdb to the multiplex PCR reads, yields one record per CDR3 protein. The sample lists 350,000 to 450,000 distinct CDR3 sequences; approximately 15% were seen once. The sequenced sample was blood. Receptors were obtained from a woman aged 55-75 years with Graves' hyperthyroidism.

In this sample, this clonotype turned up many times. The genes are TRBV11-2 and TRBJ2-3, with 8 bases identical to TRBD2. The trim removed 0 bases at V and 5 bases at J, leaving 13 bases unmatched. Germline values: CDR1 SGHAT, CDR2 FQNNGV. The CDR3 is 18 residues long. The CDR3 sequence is CASSLDPGGRPPEDTQYF. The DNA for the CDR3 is TGTGCCAGCAGCTTAGATCCTGGCGGGAGGCCACCGGAAGATACGCAGTATTTT.

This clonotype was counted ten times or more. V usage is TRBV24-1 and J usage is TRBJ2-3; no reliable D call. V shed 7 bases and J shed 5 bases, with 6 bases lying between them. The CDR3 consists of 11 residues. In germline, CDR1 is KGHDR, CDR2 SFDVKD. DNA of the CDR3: TGTGCCACCAGAGCAGAAGATACGCAGTATTTT. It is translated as CATRAEDTQYF.

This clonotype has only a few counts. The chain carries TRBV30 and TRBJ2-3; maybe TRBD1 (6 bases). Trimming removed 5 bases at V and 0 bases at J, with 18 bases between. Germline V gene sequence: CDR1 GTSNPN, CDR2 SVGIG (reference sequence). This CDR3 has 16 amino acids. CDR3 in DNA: TGTGCCTGGGCGAGGGGGAGTTCAGTAAGCACAGATACGCAGTATTTT. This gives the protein CAWARGSSVSTDTQYF.

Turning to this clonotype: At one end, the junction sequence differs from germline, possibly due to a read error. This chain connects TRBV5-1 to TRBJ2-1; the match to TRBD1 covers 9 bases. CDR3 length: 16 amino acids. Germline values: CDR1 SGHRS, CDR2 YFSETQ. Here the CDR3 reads CASRRTGTGTYNEQFF. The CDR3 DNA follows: TGTGCCAGCAGACGTACCGGGACAGGGACATACAATGAGCAGTTCTTC.

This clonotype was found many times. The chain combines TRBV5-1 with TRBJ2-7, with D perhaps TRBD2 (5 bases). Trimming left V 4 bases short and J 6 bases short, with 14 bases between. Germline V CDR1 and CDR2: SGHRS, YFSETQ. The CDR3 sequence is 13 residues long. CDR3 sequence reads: CASSAGGFLEQYF. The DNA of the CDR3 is TGCGCCAGCAGCGCTGGAGGTTTCCTCGAGCAGTACTTC.

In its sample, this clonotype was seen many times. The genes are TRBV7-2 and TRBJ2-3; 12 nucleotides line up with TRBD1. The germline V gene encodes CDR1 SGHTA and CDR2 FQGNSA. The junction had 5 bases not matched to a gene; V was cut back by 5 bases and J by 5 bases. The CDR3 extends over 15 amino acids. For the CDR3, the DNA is TGTGCCAGCAGCCGGGACAGGGGGCTGATAGATACGCAGTATTTT. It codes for CASSRDRGLIDTQYF.

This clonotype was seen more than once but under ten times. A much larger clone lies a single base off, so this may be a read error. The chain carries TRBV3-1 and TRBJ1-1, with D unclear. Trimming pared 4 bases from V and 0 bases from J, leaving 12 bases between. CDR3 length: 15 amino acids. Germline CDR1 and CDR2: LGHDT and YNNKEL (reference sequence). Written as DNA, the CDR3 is TGTGCCAGCAGCCTACCGCCTGGGGTGAACACTGAAGCTTTCTTT. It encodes CASSLPPGVNTEAFF.

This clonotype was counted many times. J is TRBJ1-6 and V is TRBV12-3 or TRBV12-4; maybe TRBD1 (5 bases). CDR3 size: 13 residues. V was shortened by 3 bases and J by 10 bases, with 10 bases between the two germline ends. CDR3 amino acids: CASSFLGTSPLHF. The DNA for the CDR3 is TGTGCCAGCAGTTTCCTCGGGACCTCACCCCTCCACTTT.

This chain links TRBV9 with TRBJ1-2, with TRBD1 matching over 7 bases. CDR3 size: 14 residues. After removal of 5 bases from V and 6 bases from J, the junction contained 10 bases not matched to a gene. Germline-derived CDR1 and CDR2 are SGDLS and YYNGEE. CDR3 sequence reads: CASSKGGGYDGYTF. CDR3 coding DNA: TGTGCCAGCAGTAAAGGGGGCGGATACGATGGCTACACCTTC.

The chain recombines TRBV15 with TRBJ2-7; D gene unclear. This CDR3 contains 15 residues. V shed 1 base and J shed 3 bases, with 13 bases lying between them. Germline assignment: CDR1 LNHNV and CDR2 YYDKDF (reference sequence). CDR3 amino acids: CATSRGGVSIYEQYF. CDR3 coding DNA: TGTGCCACCAGCAGAGGAGGAGTTTCCATCTACGAGCAGTACTTC.

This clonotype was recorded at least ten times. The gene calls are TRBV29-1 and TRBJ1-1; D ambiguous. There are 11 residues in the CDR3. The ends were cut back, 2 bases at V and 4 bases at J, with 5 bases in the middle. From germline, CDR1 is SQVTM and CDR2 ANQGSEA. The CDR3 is CSVESVTEAFF. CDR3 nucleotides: TGCAGCGTTGAATCAGTCACTGAAGCTTTCTTT.

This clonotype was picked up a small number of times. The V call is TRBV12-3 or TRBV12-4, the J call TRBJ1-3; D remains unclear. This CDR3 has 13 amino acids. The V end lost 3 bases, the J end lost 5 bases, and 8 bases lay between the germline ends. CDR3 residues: CASSFIERNTIYF. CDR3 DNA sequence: TGTGCCAGCAGTTTTATCGAACGAAACACCATATATTTT.

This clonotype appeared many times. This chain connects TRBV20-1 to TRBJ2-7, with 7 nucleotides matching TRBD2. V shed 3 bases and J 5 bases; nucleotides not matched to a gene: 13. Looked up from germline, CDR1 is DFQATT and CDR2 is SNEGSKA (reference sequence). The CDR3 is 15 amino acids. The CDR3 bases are TGCAGTGCTAGCGAACCCACCAGCGGGACCCACGAGCAGTACTTC. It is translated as CSASEPTSGTHEQYF.

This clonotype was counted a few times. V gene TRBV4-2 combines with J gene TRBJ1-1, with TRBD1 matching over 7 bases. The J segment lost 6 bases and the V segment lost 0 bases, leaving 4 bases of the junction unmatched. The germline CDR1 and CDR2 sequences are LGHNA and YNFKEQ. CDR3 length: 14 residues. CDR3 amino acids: CASSQDPGTAEAFF. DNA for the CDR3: TGTGCCAGCAGCCAAGATCCCGGGACAGCTGAAGCTTTCTTT.

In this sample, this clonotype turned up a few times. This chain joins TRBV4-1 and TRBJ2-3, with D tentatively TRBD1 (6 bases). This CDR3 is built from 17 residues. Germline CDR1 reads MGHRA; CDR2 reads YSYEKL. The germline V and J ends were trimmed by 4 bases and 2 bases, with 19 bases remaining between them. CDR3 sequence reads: CASSLSDRDIDTDTQYF. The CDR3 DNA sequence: TGCGCCAGCAGCCTATCAGACCGGGACATCGACACAGATACGCAGTATTTT.

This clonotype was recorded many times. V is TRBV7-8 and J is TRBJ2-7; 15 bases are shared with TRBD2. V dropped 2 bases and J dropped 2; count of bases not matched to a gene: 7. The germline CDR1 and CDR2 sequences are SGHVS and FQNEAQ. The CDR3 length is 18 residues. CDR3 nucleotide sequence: TGTGCCAGCAGCTTATCAGGGGGGACTAGCGGGAGGACCTACGAGCAGTACTTC. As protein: CASSLSGGTSGRTYEQYF.

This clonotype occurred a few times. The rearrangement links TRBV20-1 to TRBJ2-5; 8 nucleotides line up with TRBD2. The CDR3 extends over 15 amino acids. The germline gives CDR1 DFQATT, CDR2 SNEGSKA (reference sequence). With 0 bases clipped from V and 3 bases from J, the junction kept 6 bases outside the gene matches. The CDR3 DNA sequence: TGCAGTGCTAGAGATACGGGGGGGGGGGAAGAGACCCAGTACTTC. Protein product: CSARDTGGGEETQYF.

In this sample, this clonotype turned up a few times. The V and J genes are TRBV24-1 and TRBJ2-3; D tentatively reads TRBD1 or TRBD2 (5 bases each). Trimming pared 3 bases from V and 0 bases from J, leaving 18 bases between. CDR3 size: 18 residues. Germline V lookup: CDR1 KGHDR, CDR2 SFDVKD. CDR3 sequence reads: CATSDPNGLRQSTDTQYF. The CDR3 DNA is TGTGCCACCAGTGATCCTAATGGACTCCGACAGAGCACAGATACGCAGTATTTT.